This note documents a single T cell receptor beta chain sequence. There are 14 residues in the CDR3. J was trimmed by 5 bases and V by 3 bases; bases with no gene match: 6. CDR1 SGHNT and CDR2 YENEEA come from the germline V gene. These data are taken from a study of blood T cell repertoires in COVID-19. Produced via immunoSEQ multiplex PCR; TCRdb's table is partial and in-frame only. This sample yields around 400,000 clones, of which about nine tenths are seen a single time; about 1.7% belongs to the top ten. This TCR came from a woman in her 30s who had recovered from COVID-19. Sequencing was done on a sample of PBMCs or T cells enriched from blood (not recorded which). The chain links TRBV11-3 to TRBJ2-7, with 8 bases matching TRBD1. The chain's CDR3 is CASSLGQGANEQYF. The CDR3 DNA reads as TGTGCCAGCAGCTTGGGCCAGGGGGCGAACGAGCAGTACTTC.